This note documents a single T cell receptor (beta chain) sequence. Its target is unknown. This entry belongs to a study of siplizumab effects on memory and regulatory T cells. General observations from the study: Suppressive function of proliferating Tregs from siplizumab cultures was not confirmed.

TCRdb keeps only in-frame clones here, not all; method: immunoSEQ multiplex PCR. The table has about 98,000 clones, about 90% seen once. Between the trimmed V and J ends, which lost 2 bases and 7 bases, there was a span of 7 bases. Germline-derived CDR1 and CDR2 are SGDLS and YYNGEE. This CDR3 region has 13 residues. The source material was CD4+ T cells sorted from blood. The rearrangement joins TRBV9 to TRBJ1-6; D not certain. This clonotype was sampled from a human donor in good health. The DNA for the CDR3 is TGTGCCAGCAGCGTCACCGGAAATTCACCCCTCCACTTT. It yields the protein CASSVTGNSPLHF.